This record covers a single TCR beta chain. The CDR3 length is 14 residues. Germline-derived CDR1 and CDR2 are SGHRS and YFSETQ. Sequencing was at deep level. Using immunoSEQ multiplex PCR, the repertoire was profiled, and TCRdb retains in-frame clones only, with some absent. The sample has 2 million to 2.5 million clones, 80% to 95% seen once. Caucasian adults living in Nashville, Tennessee, provided all samples. This specimen comes from a study of shared clonotypes between healthy human individuals. At the level of the study: Three plates each covered CD4 naive and memory; CD8 naive two, CD8 memory one.

This sequence was found in a man between 18 and 35 years old in good health. Some clones in this sample may be carry-over from other donors' samples. Sequencing used naive CD4+ T cells from PBMCs. Subset in this sample: CD45RA+ positively selected. The rearrangement links TRBV5-1 to TRBJ2-5, with a weak D call TRBD1 (6 bases). The closer fit of TRBJ2-7 to the DNA end suggests the J call may be wrong. CDR3 amino acids: CASSPDSAAYEQYF. The CDR3 DNA follows: TGCGCCAGCAGCCCGGACAGCGCGGCCTACGAGCAGTACTTC.